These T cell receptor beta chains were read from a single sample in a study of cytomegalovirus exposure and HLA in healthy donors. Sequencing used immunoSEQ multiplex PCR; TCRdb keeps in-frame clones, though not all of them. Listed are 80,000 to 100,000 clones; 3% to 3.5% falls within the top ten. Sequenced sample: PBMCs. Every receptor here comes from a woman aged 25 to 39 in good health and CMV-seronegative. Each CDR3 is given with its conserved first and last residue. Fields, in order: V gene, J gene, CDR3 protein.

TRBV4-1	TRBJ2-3	CASSQDREGSDTQYF
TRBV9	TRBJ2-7	CASSVEAGLPPGEQYF
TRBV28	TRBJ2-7	CASSPGQTHEQYF
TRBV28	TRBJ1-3	CASSTGGGNTIYF
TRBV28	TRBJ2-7	CASSLWGVTNEQYF
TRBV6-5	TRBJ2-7	CASSYVAGGSYEQYF
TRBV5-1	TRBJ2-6	CASALRGQVLSGANVLTF
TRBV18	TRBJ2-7	CASSRQAGSYEQYF
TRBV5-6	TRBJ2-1	CASSLAGTGSYNEQFF
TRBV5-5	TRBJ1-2	CASSGGQGGNYGYTF
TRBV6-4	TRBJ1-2	CASSDSTGGAGGYTF
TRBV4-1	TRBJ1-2	CASSQVREGYTF
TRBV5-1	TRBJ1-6	CASSLGGPSSYNSPLHF
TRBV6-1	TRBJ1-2	CASSDSNYGYTF
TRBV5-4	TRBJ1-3	CASSFSTGGSGNTIYF
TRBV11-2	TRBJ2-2	CASSQRRTSSNTGELFF
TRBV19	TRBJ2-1	CASRTLSSYNEQFF
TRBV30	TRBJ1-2	CAWVRGYDYGYTF
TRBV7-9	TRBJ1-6	CASSQDGLTPLHF
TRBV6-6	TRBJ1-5	CASIPTGMAQPQHF
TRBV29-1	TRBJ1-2	CSVEDPSSGYGYTF
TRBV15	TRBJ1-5	CATSRVGTGRNQPQHF
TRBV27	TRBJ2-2	CASSLFGPGELFF
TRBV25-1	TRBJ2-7	CASSFAGTYEQYF
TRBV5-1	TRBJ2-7	CASGGGPYEQYF
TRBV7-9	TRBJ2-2	CASSLGHNTGELFF